Each of the 3 T cell receptor beta chains below was sequenced from the same sample in a study of blood T cell repertoires in COVID-19. The repertoire was sequenced with immunoSEQ multiplex PCR; TCRdb's copy has only in-frame clones and lacks some. This sample has about 360,000 clones; around 84% occur once, and the top ten carry about 2.9%. The specimen was peripheral blood. These TCRs come from a human donor in a cohort sampled during active COVID-19.

As concerns this clone: This sample includes further DNA sequences coding for the same CDR3. The chain recombines TRBV4-1 with TRBJ1-3; TRBD1 is a possible D gene (5 bases). CDR1 MGHRA and CDR2 YSYEKL come from the germline V gene. V was cut by 1 base and J by 0 bases, with 10 bases left in between. CDR3 length: 16 amino acids. The CDR3 is CASSQVAGTSGNTIYF. The CDR3 region has the DNA TGCGCCAGCAGCCAAGTGGCGGGGACCTCTGGAAACACCATATATTTT.

This chain joins TRBV3-1 (or the pseudogene TRBV3-2) and TRBJ1-2; maybe TRBD1 (6 bases). Trimming removed 3 bases from V and 1 base from J, with 9 bases in between. The germline V gene has CDR1 LGHDT and CDR2 YNNKEL (reference sequence). CDR3 length: 14 residues. CDR3 protein: CASSHHRDNYGYTF. As DNA, the CDR3 is TGTGCCAGCAGCCACCACAGGGATAACTATGGCTACACCTTC.

The chain combines TRBV19 with TRBJ1-4; D uncertain. This CDR3 spans 15 amino acids. V dropped 8 bases and J dropped 8 bases, with 21 bases sitting between them. Germline V lookup: CDR1 LNHDA, CDR2 SQIVND (reference sequence). CDR3 protein: CASGRRARASEKLFF. The CDR3 coding sequence is TGTGCCAGTGGGCGGAGGGCGAGGGCTAGCGAAAAACTGTTTTTT.